The next 13 T cell receptor beta chains were all read from a single sample in a study of human T cells and chemical hapten exposure. One entry per CDR3 protein results from TCRdb running MiXCR on the RACE reads. The table lists roughly 130,000 distinct CDR3 sequences, approximately 9.1% of them singletons. As for time point: healthy volunteer bleed at 2 weeks. Unfractionated whole blood served as the source for total RNA extraction. Sequencing used whole blood. The receptors shown here come from a male donor in good health. Some clones in this sample may be carry-over from other donors' samples.

This clonotype was counted only a few times. The chain joins TRBV7-6 to TRBJ1-1; TRBD1 matches 7 bases. With 7 bases clipped from V and 3 bases from J, the junction kept 11 bases outside the gene matches. The CDR3 runs 15 residues. Germline CDR1 SGHVS, CDR2 FNYEAQ. This CDR3 reads CASTRTGALDTEAFF. The CDR3 nucleotides are TGTGCCAGCACCCGAACAGGGGCATTGGACACTGAAGCTTTCTTT.

The J gene is TRBJ2-7, the V gene TRBV5-1, with 7 bases identical to TRBD1. CDR1 SGHRS and CDR2 YFSETQ come from the germline V gene. Trimming cost V 3 bases and J 6 bases; bases outside gene matches: 6. This CDR3 has 13 amino acids. CDR3 region: CASSSGTEREQYF. The CDR3 DNA follows: TGCGCCAGCAGCTCCGGGACAGAACGCGAGCAGTACTTC.

V gene TRBV20-1 combines with J gene TRBJ2-5, with D possibly called TRBD1 or TRBD2 (6 bases each). V was shortened by 2 bases and J by 5 bases, with 21 bases between the two germline ends. The germline CDR1 and CDR2 sequences are DFQATT and SNEGSKA (reference sequence). This CDR3 region has 16 residues. The CDR3 spells CSARPLMGGTGETQYF. CDR3 bases: TGCAGTGCTAGACCTCTAATGGGGGGAACAGGGGAGACCCAGTACTTC.

In its sample, this clonotype was seen a few times. The V and J genes are TRBV7-4 and TRBJ2-3, with TRBD2 identical over 10 bases. Trimming at V came to 1 base and at J to 4 bases, leaving 8 bases not matched to a gene. CDR3 length: 17 residues. Germline-derived CDR1 and CDR2 are SGHVT and SQSDAQ. The CDR3 is CASSLDPLAGLADTQYF. CDR3 DNA: TGTGCCAGCAGCTTAGATCCACTAGCGGGATTGGCAGATACGCAGTATTTT.

Comment on this clonotype: A much larger clone is a single base away; this may be a read error. The genes are TRBV30 and TRBJ1-1; weak D call: TRBD1 (6 bases). The CDR3 totals 14 residues. V was trimmed by 1 base and J by 5 bases, leaving 14 bases between them. Germline values: CDR1 GTSNPN, CDR2 SVGIG (reference sequence). In DNA form, the CDR3 reads TGTGCCTGGAGTGCATTAACAGGGCGGACTGAAGCTTTCTTT. Translated, it gives CAWSALTGRTEAFF.

This clonotype came up many times. The chain uses TRBV6-2 or TRBV6-3 and TRBJ2-1; D remains ambiguous. Germline V lookup: CDR1 MNHEY, CDR2 SVGEGT. Trimming shortened V by 3 bases and J by 10 bases, and 7 bases separated the two germline ends. The CDR3 totals 11 residues. The CDR3: CASSYGKEQFF. The DNA of the CDR3 is TGTGCCAGCAGTTATGGGAAGGAGCAGTTCTTC.

This clonotype was seen a few times. V usage is TRBV20-1 and J usage is TRBJ2-7; TRBD1 matches at 10 bases. Germline V CDR1 and CDR2: DFQATT, SNEGSKA (reference sequence). CDR3 length equals 13 residues. CDR3 sequence: CSGGTGDPLEQYF. CDR3 in DNA: TGCAGCGGGGGGACAGGGGATCCCCTGGAGCAGTACTTC.

Of note for this clonotype: One junction end does not reproduce the germline sequence, and a read error may be involved. The chain links TRBV7-2 to TRBJ1-2; D is undetermined. The CDR3 has 17 amino acids. Germline CDR1 is SGHTA and CDR2 is FQGNSA. Here the CDR3 reads CASSLVMSPPDGYDYTF. Here the CDR3 DNA reads TGTGCCAGCAGCTTAGTTATGAGCCCACCGGACGGCTATGACTACACCTTC.

This clonotype was counted between two and nine times. CDR3 coding DNA: TGTGCCAGCAGACATCCGGGACTAGCGGGAGGCAATGAGCAGTTCTTC. Its protein product is CASRHPGLAGGNEQFF. The chain has TRBV5-5 and TRBJ2-1, with 15 bases fitting TRBD2. Germline V gene lookup returns CDR1 SGHKS and CDR2 YYEKEE (reference sequence). Trimming took 5 bases from V and 6 from J; bases not matched to a gene: 6. This CDR3 comprises 16 residues.

This clonotype was counted many times. The genes are TRBV2 and TRBJ2-2; D gene uncertain. CDR3 length: 12 amino acids. V lost 4 bases to trimming and J lost 7 bases, with 7 bases between them. Germline lookup yields CDR1 SNHLY and CDR2 FYNNEI. Here the CDR3 reads CASSGDIGELFF. CDR3 DNA: TGTGCCAGCAGTGGAGATATCGGGGAGCTGTTTTTT.

This clonotype was counted many times. The rearrangement links TRBV20-1 to TRBJ2-7; 12 bases fit TRBD2. The V segment lost 5 bases and the J segment 2 bases; nucleotides outside the gene matches: 4. CDR1 is DFQATT and CDR2 is SNEGSKA in the germline V gene (reference sequence). The CDR3 is made up of 14 amino acids. CDR3 in DNA: TGCAGTGCTGGACTAGCGGGACCCGCCTACGAGCAGTACTTC. It codes for CSAGLAGPAYEQYF.

In its sample, this clonotype was seen many times. DNA of the CDR3: TGCGCCAGCAGCTTCAGGGTCGGGGAGCTGTTTTTT. This sequence encodes CASSFRVGELFF. The chain joins TRBV5-1 to TRBJ2-2, with D tentatively TRBD1 (5 bases). Between the trimmed V and J ends, which lost 2 bases and 7 bases, there was a span of 6 bases. The CDR3 is 12 residues long. Germline V gene data show CDR1 as SGHRS and CDR2 as YFSETQ.

The rearrangement uses TRBV6-2 or TRBV6-3 and TRBJ2-7, with 9 bases fitting TRBD1. Trimming cost V 9 bases and J 3 bases; bases outside gene matches: 3. This CDR3 region has 12 residues. Germline V lookup: CDR1 MNHEY, CDR2 SVGEGT. CDR3 sequence (DNA): TGTGCCAGTGGGGACAGGGACTACGAGCAGTACTTC. This sequence encodes CASGDRDYEQYF.